This T cell receptor beta chain was recovered during a study of T cells in Graves' hyperthyroidism and ophthalmopathy. Whole-study results and caveats: Most expanded thyroid clonotypes above 0.001 also appeared in blood.

Amplification of TCR beta CDR3 regions was performed using RNA transcripts as template. When the TCR CDR3 underwent first-round RT-PCR, the HTBI primer set was used. TCRdb re-called the multiplex PCR reads through MiXCR, storing one row per CDR3 protein. The table lists about 250,000 distinct CDR3 sequences, roughly a quarter of them singletons, with roughly 35% in the top ten. This clonotype was recorded at least ten times. The antigen is unknown. Germline V CDR1 and CDR2: SGHAT, FQNNGV. The CDR3 extends over 14 amino acids. Deletions cut 5 bases from V and 1 base from J, with 11 bases between. This chain uses TRBV11-2 with TRBJ2-5; no reliable D call. This clonotype was sampled from a woman in her thirties or forties with Graves' ophthalmopathy. The specimen sequenced was blood. CDR3 sequence (DNA): TGTGCCAGCAGCCCAGACTGGGTCCAAGAGACCCAGTACTTC. Translating it yields CASSPDWVQETQYF.